This TCR beta chain was documented in a study of metastatic and nonmetastatic thyroid tumors. Nobody among the patients had been given any treatment before thyroid surgery. With MiXCR, TCRdb reprocessed the PCR reads. The table lists around 44,000 clones, less than 35% of them singletons. CDR3 size: 16 residues. V was clipped by 4 bases and J by 0 bases; unmatched bases: 2. Germline CDR1 is SGDLS and CDR2 is YYNGEE. The sequencing input was blood. The chain is built from TRBV9 and TRBJ2-2; TRBD2 matches 11 bases. The receptor comes from a male donor with papillary thyroid cancer or a benign thyroid nodule (not recorded which). Some clones in this sample may be carry-over from other donors' samples. Here the CDR3 DNA reads TGTGCCAGCAGCCCACTAGCGGGAGCGAACACCGGGGAGCTGTTTTTT. Translating gives CASSPLAGANTGELFF. Complete variable domain (other parts from reference TRBV9 and TRBJ2-2): DSGVTQTPKHLITATGQRVTLRCSPRSGDLSVYWYQQSLDQGLQFLIQYYNGEERAKGNILERFSAQQFPDLHSELNLSSLELGDSALYFCASSPLAGANTGELFFGEGSRLTVL.